The 30 T cell receptor beta chains given below trace back to one sample, sequenced in a study of T cell repertoires in cytomegalovirus infection. Their antigens remain unidentified. TCRdb independently ran MiXCR on the reads; one entry per CDR3 protein. The sample has some 800,000 distinct CDR3 sequences, 25% to 30% seen once. Sequencing was performed on cultured CD8+ T cells from PBMCs, taken from culture after CMV antigen stimulation. The receptor source for this set is a human donor in good health (CMV status not recorded). Some clones in this sample may be carry-over from other donors' samples.

This clonotype came up many times. This chain connects TRBV19 to TRBJ2-6, with D unresolved. The CDR3 runs to 18 residues. Germline V gives CDR1 LNHDA, CDR2 SQIVND (reference sequence). Trimming cost V 6 bases and J 2 bases, with 20 bases left between them. CDR3: CASRRPATMWTGANVLTF. CDR3 in DNA: TGTGCCAGTAGACGGCCGGCCACGATGTGGACTGGGGCCAACGTCCTGACTTTC.

This clonotype was counted a few times. This chain connects TRBV19 to TRBJ1-6; D unclear. The CDR3 covers 14 residues. Between the trimmed V and J ends, which lost 3 bases and 6 bases, there was a span of 9 bases. Germline V gene data show CDR1 as LNHDA and CDR2 as SQIVND (reference sequence). In nucleotides, the CDR3 is TGTGCCAGTAGTATTCGGGGTTTTAATTCACCCCTCCACTTT. Its protein product is CASSIRGFNSPLHF.

The chain combines TRBV27 with TRBJ2-1, with a tentative D call TRBD2 (6 bases). The DNA matches TRBJ2-7 better at its end, which makes the J call doubtful. Germline V gene sequence: CDR1 MNHEY, CDR2 SMNVEV (reference sequence). The CDR3 runs 14 residues. The CDR3 DNA reads as TGTGCCAGTTCTACACCGGGAGTCTACAATGAGCAGTACTTC. Its translation is CASSTPGVYNEQYF.

This chain uses TRBV6-2 or TRBV6-3 with TRBJ1-2, with 10 bases aligning to TRBD1. With V trimmed by 0 bases and J by 6 bases, 4 bases remained unmatched. Germline CDR1 and CDR2: MNHEY and SVGEGT. The CDR3 totals 15 residues. Here the CDR3 reads CASSYSRGTGDGYTF. The CDR3, as DNA: TGTGCCAGCAGTTACTCGAGGGGGACAGGGGATGGCTACACCTTC.

This clonotype was seen a few times. J is TRBJ1-1 and V is TRBV5-1; 7 positions match TRBD1. Trimming took 6 bases from V and 0 from J; bases not matched to a gene: 2. The CDR3 runs to 13 residues. The germline CDR1 and CDR2 sequences are SGHRS and YFSETQ. The CDR3 reads CASKTGLNTEAFF. CDR3 bases: TGCGCCAGCAAGACAGGGTTGAACACTGAAGCTTTCTTT.

The rearrangement joins TRBV4-1 to TRBJ2-1; possibly TRBD2 for D (5 bases). The CDR3 consists of 14 residues. CDR1 and CDR2 (germline): MGHRA, YSYEKL. The V end lost 1 base, the J end lost 4 bases, and 8 bases lay between the germline ends. CDR3 region: CASSQALGYNEQFF. The DNA of the CDR3 is TGCGCCAGCAGCCAAGCACTAGGTTACAATGAGCAGTTCTTC.

The table lists this clonotype with many counts. This rearrangement joins TRBV7-2 to TRBJ1-1; D call uncertain. The CDR3 runs to 12 residues. Germline CDR1 reads SGHTA; CDR2 reads FQGNSA. The ends were cut back, 2 bases at V and 6 bases at J, with 7 bases in the middle. The CDR3 bases are TGTGCCAGCAGCTTACTGGCCCCTGAAGCTTTCTTT. Its translation: CASSLLAPEAFF.

The chain uses TRBV6-1 and TRBJ2-1; D possibly corresponds to TRBD2 (6 bases). Trimming removed 1 base from V and 5 bases from J, with 9 bases in between. Germline V gene data show CDR1 as MNHNS and CDR2 as SASEGT. There are 14 residues in the CDR3. This CDR3 is CASSEGGLDNEQFF. DNA for the CDR3: TGTGCCAGCAGTGAAGGGGGACTGGACAATGAGCAGTTCTTC.

The gene calls are TRBV6-8 and TRBJ1-4; D ambiguous. The CDR3 consists of 13 residues. Germline V lookup: CDR1 MNHGY, CDR2 SAAAGT. The V gene lost 8 bases and the J gene lost 7 bases, with 14 bases spanning the gap. In nucleotides, the CDR3 is TGTGCCAGCGGGAGCGGGGAGACTGAAAAACTGTTTTTT. Encoded protein: CASGSGETEKLFF.

This clonotype was seen more than once but under ten times. V usage is TRBV4-1 and J usage is TRBJ2-2; weak D call: TRBD1 (5 bases). V was cut by 7 bases and J by 4 bases, with 13 bases left in between. Germline V CDR1 and CDR2: MGHRA, YSYEKL. This CDR3 region has 14 residues. As DNA, the CDR3 is TGCGCCAGCAAATCGTTGGGGCCCACCGGGGAGCTGTTTTTT. The encoded protein is CASKSLGPTGELFF.

This sequence joins TRBV7-9 and TRBJ2-3; TRBD1 matches 9 bases. The CDR3 runs 24 residues. CDR1 is SEHNR, CDR2 FQNEAQ, per germline (reference sequence). The ends lost 4 bases at V and 0 bases at J; junction bases unmatched: 29. The chain's CDR3 is CASSSAVLGSLKTGGLTSTDTQYF. The DNA for the CDR3 is TGTGCCAGCAGCTCGGCCGTCCTTGGATCACTCAAAACAGGGGGCTTGACTAGCACAGATACGCAGTATTTT.

The chain carries TRBV29-1 and TRBJ2-1, with D possibly TRBD2 on 6 matching bases. The CDR3 covers 15 residues. V was cut by 5 bases and J by 5 bases, with 19 bases left in between. Germline values: CDR1 SQVTM, CDR2 ANQGSEA. The CDR3 region is CSVYPSSGDDNEQFF. The DNA of the CDR3 is TGCAGCGTTTATCCTAGCTCGGGAGACGACAATGAGCAGTTCTTC.

This clonotype has only a few counts. The chain uses TRBV11-3 and TRBJ2-1; the D is unclear. This CDR3 contains 15 residues. The germline V gene encodes CDR1 SGHNT and CDR2 YENEEA. Trimming took 2 bases from V and 5 from J, leaving 13 bases between them. DNA of the CDR3: TGTGCCAGCAGCTTATCCGCGGAGTGGAACAATGAGCAGTTCTTC. The encoded protein is CASSLSAEWNNEQFF.

The chain recombines TRBV5-4 with TRBJ1-2; D possibly corresponds to TRBD1 (6 bases). The CDR3 has 15 amino acids. Between the trimmed V and J ends, which lost 1 base and 13 bases, there was a span of 23 bases. Germline CDR1 and CDR2: SGHNT and YYREEE (reference sequence). The CDR3 sequence is CASSLLGAGDAPGTF. CDR3 sequence (DNA): TGTGCCAGCAGCTTGCTTGGGGCAGGGGACGCCCCTGGCACCTTC. Drawing the rest from reference TRBV5-4 and TRBJ1-2, the complete variable domain is ETGVTQSPTHLIKTRGQQVTLRCSSQSGHNTVSWYQQALGQGPQFIFQYYREEENGRGNFPPRFSGLQFPNYSSELNVNALELDDSALYLCASSLLGAGDAPGTFGSGTRLTVV.

The genes are TRBV12-5 and TRBJ2-2; 10 nucleotides align to TRBD1. CDR1 and CDR2 from the germline V gene are LGHNT and FRNRAP. The trim removed 3 bases at V and 0 bases at J, leaving 13 bases unmatched. The CDR3 consists of 20 residues. CDR3 sequence (DNA): TGTGCTAGTGGTTTCAGGACCCCCGGGACAGGGGAAACGAACACCGGGGAGCTGTTTTTT. This gives the protein CASGFRTPGTGETNTGELFF.

This clonotype turned up a few times. The chain uses TRBV2 and TRBJ2-7; D is uncertain. In germline, CDR1 is SNHLY, CDR2 FYNNEI. Trimming pared 4 bases from V and 1 base from J, leaving 5 bases between. The CDR3 is made up of 12 amino acids. For the CDR3, the DNA is TGTGCCAGCAGTGCAGTTTCCTACGAGCAGTACGTC. Protein sequence: CASSAVSYEQYV.

The chain recombines TRBV6-1 with TRBJ2-7, with TRBD2 matching over 12 bases. Germline V gene data show CDR1 as MNHNS and CDR2 as SASEGT. Unmatched junction bases numbered 7, after V lost 1 base and J lost 6 bases. CDR3 length: 16 residues. The CDR3 region is CASSEEPSGGALEQYF. CDR3 DNA sequence: TGTGCCAGCAGTGAAGAACCTAGCGGGGGGGCCCTCGAGCAGTACTTC.

In its sample, this clonotype was seen many times. The chain couples TRBV7-6 to TRBJ2-3, with TRBD2 matching over 10 bases. V trimming: 5 bases; J trimming: 14 bases; junction bases outside the gene matches: 7. Germline assignment: CDR1 SGHVS and CDR2 FNYEAQ. This CDR3 contains 12 residues. The CDR3 sequence is CASSGAGGLVYF. In nucleotides, the CDR3 is TGTGCCAGCAGCGGAGCGGGGGGGCTTGTGTATTTT. Full variable domain (rest looked up from reference TRBV7-6 and TRBJ2-3): GAGVSQSPRYKVTKRGQDVALRCDPISGHVSLYWYRQALGQGPEFLTYFNYEAQQDKSGLPNDRFSAERPEGSISTLTIQRTEQRDSAMYRCASSGAGGLVYFGPGTRLTVL.

The chain links TRBV24-1 to TRBJ2-5; perhaps D is TRBD1 or TRBD2 (5 bases each). The CDR3 extends over 14 amino acids. CDR1 and CDR2 (germline): KGHDR, SFDVKD. V lost 5 bases and J lost 3, with 12 bases in between. The CDR3 region is CATSVPGREETQYF. In DNA form, the CDR3 reads TGTGCCACCAGTGTCCCGGGACGGGAAGAGACCCAGTACTTC.

A few counts support this clonotype. The genes are TRBV4-1 and TRBJ1-2, with D maybe TRBD1 (6 bases). The CDR3 sequence is 15 residues long. V was cut by 4 bases and J by 4 bases, with 16 bases left in between. Germline loops: CDR1 MGHRA, CDR2 YSYEKL. CDR3 bases: TGCGCCAGCAGCCCGATGGGAGGGGGGACCTATGGCTACACCTTC. Its translation is CASSPMGGGTYGYTF.

J is TRBJ2-1 and V is TRBV7-9, with 9 bases that match TRBD1. This CDR3 has 16 amino acids. Trimming took 6 bases from V and 0 from J; bases not matched to a gene: 6. The V gene's germline CDR1 is SEHNR and CDR2 FQNEAQ (reference sequence). CDR3 loop: CASRSGTGPSYNEQFF. DNA of the CDR3: TGTGCCAGCAGGTCCGGGACAGGGCCCTCCTACAATGAGCAGTTCTTC.

This clonotype has only one observation. The V gene is TRBV27, the J gene TRBJ2-1, with 7 bases matching TRBD2. Germline V gene lookup returns CDR1 MNHEY and CDR2 SMNVEV (reference sequence). The V segment lost 4 bases and the J segment 10 bases; nucleotides outside the gene matches: 10. The CDR3 spans 14 residues. The CDR3 DNA follows: TGTGCCAGCAGTTGGGGGAGGGGTAGCGAGGAGCAGTTCTTC. It translates to CASSWGRGSEEQFF.

The gene calls are TRBV6-1 and TRBJ2-7; D is undetermined. Germline CDR1 MNHNS, CDR2 SASEGT. The length of the CDR3 is 13 residues. The V end was cut by 3 bases, the J end by 6 bases, with 12 bases between. CDR3 loop: CASSDERIGEQYF. DNA for the CDR3: TGTGCCAGCAGTGACGAGCGAATCGGCGAGCAGTACTTC.

In this sample, this clonotype turned up a few times. The V call is TRBV20-1, the J call TRBJ2-7; D gene ambiguous. V lost 0 bases and J lost 4, with 4 bases in between. The CDR3 has 11 amino acids. CDR1 is DFQATT and CDR2 is SNEGSKA in the germline V gene (reference sequence). The CDR3 DNA sequence: TGCAGTGCTAGAGATATGTACGAGCAGTACTTC. As protein: CSARDMYEQYF.

This clonotype was seen at least ten times. V is TRBV7-6 and J is TRBJ2-3; no clear D gene. The CDR3 has 16 amino acids. V lost 1 base to trimming and J lost 6 bases, with 17 bases between them. Germline V gene data show CDR1 as SGHVS and CDR2 as FNYEAQ. The CDR3 sequence is CASSLGLVGILDTQYF. CDR3 nucleotides: TGTGCCAGCAGCTTAGGGCTAGTGGGTATTTTGGATACGCAGTATTTT.

This clonotype was detected ten times or more. The J gene is TRBJ1-1, the V gene TRBV11-3, with D possibly being TRBD1 (5 bases). CDR3 length: 13 amino acids. Trimming took off 1 base at V and 12 bases at J, with 15 bases between the two ends. Germline V lookup: CDR1 SGHNT, CDR2 YENEEA. The CDR3 DNA follows: TGTGCCAGCAGCTTAGCCCACGGGGGACCTACTTTCTTT. This translates into CASSLAHGGPTFF.

This clonotype appeared a few times. The chain uses TRBV4-3 and TRBJ2-1; D not resolved. The CDR3 sequence is 13 residues long. Germline CDR1 LGHNA, CDR2 YSLEER. The V and J ends lost 4 bases and 9 bases respectively, with 13 bases between them. The CDR3 DNA follows: TGCGCCAGCAGCCCGAGTGGTTCTCCTGAGCAGTTCTTC. Its protein is CASSPSGSPEQFF.

The table lists this clonotype with a few counts. The chain carries TRBV6-2 or TRBV6-3 and TRBJ1-1; no firm D call. The CDR3 loop spans 13 amino acids. Germline loops: CDR1 MNHEY, CDR2 SVGEGT. The V gene lost 0 bases and the J gene lost 6 bases, with 8 bases spanning the gap. The DNA of the CDR3 is TGTGCCAGCAGTTACTCGGAAGGATCTGAAGCTTTCTTT. Protein product: CASSYSEGSEAFF.

This chain uses TRBV12-3 or TRBV12-4 with TRBJ1-6, with 10 bases lining up with TRBD1. V was clipped by 4 bases and J by 9 bases; unmatched bases: 6. The CDR3 totals 15 residues. CDR3 loop: CASSSQDRGRSPLHF. Here the CDR3 DNA reads TGTGCCAGCAGTTCCCAAGACAGGGGGCGTTCACCCCTCCACTTT.

This clonotype was observed a handful of times. The chain employs TRBV2 and TRBJ2-5, with D maybe TRBD2 (7 bases). Germline lookup yields CDR1 SNHLY and CDR2 FYNNEI. This CDR3 region has 14 residues. V dropped 10 bases and J dropped 5 bases, with 20 bases sitting between them. For the CDR3, the DNA is TGTGCCACATGGGGGGGCTACCTCCGGGAGACCCAGTACTTC. Translation: CATWGGYLRETQYF.